This note documents a single T cell receptor (beta chain) sequence. The assay was immunoSEQ multiplex PCR, and TCRdb's table has in-frame clones only and misses some. Of 200,000 to 250,000 clones listed, around 88% are singletons. The CDR3 is 13 amino acids. Deletions cut 8 bases from V and 4 bases from J, with 15 bases between. Germline lookup yields CDR1 MDHEN and CDR2 SYDVKM. This specimen comes from a study of blood T cell repertoires in COVID-19. Input material: PBMCs or T cells enriched from blood (not recorded which). The chain joins TRBV28 to TRBJ2-7, with D possibly matching TRBD1 (6 bases). The clonotype comes from a woman aged 45-65 years with acute COVID-19. This CDR3 reads CASLSGDLYEQYF. Here the CDR3 DNA reads TGTGCCAGCCTCTCAGGGGATTTATACGAGCAGTACTTC.